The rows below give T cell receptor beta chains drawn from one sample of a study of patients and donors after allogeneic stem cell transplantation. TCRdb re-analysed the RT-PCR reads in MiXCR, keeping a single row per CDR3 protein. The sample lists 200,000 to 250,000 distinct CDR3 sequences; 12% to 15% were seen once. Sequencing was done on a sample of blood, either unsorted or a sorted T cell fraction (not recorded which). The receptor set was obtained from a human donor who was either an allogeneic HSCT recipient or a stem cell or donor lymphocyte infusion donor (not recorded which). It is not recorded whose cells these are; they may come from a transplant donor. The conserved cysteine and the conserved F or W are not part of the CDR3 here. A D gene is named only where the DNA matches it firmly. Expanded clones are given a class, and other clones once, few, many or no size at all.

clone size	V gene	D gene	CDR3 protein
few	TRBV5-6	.	ASSSLQGIMGDTQY
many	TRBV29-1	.	SVGLGSRLGSETQY
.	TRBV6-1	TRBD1	ASRTDRSGELF
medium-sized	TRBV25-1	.	ASNAYNEQF
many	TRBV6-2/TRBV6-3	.	ASSYSSFREPAKPQH
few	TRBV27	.	ASRQAYEQY
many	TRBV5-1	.	ASGRTGVEKLF
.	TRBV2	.	ASCRAETQY
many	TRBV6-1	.	ASSEEWGGYGYT
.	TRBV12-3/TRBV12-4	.	ASSPGGPGGSYEQY
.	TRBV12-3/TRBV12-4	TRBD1	ASSFTRQGAYEQY
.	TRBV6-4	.	ASTEQETQY
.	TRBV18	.	ASSGADRNQPQH
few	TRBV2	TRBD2	ASIVASGGVLGDTQY
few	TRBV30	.	AWSSGQEGYT
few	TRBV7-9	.	ASRPGRRAGELF
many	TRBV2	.	ASPSETGDWDTQY